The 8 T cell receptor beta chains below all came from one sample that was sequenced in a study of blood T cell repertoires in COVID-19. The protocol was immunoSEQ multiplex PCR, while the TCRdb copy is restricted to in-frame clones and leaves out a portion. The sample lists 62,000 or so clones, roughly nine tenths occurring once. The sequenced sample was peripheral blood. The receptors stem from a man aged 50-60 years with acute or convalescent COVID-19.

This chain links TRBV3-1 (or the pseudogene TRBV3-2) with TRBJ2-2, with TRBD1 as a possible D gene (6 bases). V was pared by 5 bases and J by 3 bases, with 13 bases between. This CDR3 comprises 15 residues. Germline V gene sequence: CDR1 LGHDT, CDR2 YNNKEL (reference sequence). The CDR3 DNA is TGTGCCAGCAGCTCCGGGACACGGTACACCGGGGAGCTGTTTTTT. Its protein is CASSSGTRYTGELFF.

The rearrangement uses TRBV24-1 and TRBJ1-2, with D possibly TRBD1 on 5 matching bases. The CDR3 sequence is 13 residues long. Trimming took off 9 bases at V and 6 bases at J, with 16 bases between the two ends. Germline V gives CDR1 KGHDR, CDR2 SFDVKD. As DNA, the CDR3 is TGTGCCACCGAACAGACCACGACAGATGGCTACACCTTC. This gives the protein CATEQTTTDGYTF.

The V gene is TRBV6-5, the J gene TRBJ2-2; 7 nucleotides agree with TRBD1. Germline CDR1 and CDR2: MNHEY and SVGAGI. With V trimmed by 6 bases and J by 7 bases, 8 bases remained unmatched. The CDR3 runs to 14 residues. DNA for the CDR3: TGTGCCAGCAGACAGGGGTCTTCGGGCGGGGAGCTGTTTTTT. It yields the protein CASRQGSSGGELFF.

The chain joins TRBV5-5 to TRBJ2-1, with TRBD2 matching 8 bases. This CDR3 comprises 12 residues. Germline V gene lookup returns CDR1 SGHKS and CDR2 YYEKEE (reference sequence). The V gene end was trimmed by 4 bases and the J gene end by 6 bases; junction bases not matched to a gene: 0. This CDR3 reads CASSGTSNEQFF. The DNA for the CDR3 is TGTGCCAGCAGCGGGACTAGCAATGAGCAGTTCTTC.

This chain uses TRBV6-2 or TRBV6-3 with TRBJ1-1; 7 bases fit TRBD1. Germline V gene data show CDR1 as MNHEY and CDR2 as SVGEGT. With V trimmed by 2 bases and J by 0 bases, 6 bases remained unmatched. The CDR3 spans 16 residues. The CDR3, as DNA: TGTGCCAGCAGTTACGTTTCAGGGGGAATGAACACTGAAGCTTTCTTT. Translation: CASSYVSGGMNTEAFF.

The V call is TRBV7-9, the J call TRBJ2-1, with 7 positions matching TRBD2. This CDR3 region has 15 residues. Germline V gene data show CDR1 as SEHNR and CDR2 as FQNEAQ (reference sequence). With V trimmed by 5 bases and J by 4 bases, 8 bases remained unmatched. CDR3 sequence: CASSGLVSTYNEQFF. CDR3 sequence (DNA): TGTGCCAGCAGCGGACTAGTGAGTACATACAATGAGCAGTTCTTC.

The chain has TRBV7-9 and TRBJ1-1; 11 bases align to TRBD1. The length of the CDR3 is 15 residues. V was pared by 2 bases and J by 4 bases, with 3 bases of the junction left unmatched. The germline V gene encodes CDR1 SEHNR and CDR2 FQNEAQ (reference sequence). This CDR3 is CASSLTGTGGTEAFF. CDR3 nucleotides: TGTGCCAGCAGCTTAACCGGGACAGGGGGCACTGAAGCTTTCTTT.

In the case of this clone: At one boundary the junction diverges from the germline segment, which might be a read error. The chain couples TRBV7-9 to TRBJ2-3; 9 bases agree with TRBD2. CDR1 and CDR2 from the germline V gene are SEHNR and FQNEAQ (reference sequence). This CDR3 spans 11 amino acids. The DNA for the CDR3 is TGTGCCAGCAGCTTAGGGGTAGCGGGGGATTTT. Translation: CASSLGVAGDF.